Below are 4 T cell receptor beta chains sequenced from a single sample in a study of cytomegalovirus exposure and HLA in healthy donors. Clones were sequenced by immunoSEQ multiplex PCR, and TCRdb holds only the in-frame ones, with some missing. This sample has more than 65,000 clones; approximately 93% occur once, and the top ten carry roughly 0.74%. Source material: PBMCs. All receptors derive from a man aged 18-30 years in good health and CMV-seronegative.

The V call is TRBV7-2, the J call TRBJ2-7, with a possible D match to TRBD1 (5 bases). This CDR3 is built from 14 residues. The germline V gene has CDR1 SGHTA and CDR2 FQGNSA. The V end was cut by 1 base, the J end by 1 base, with 8 bases between. CDR3 in amino acids: CASSLEGLSYEQYF. In nucleotides, the CDR3 is TGTGCCAGCAGCTTAGAGGGGTTATCCTACGAGCAGTACTTC.

CDR3 region: CAWSVDRGGWNPQHF. The CDR3 coding sequence is TGTGCCTGGAGTGTAGACCGGGGGGGGTGGAACCCCCAGCATTTT. V and J are TRBV30 and TRBJ1-5; tentatively, D is TRBD1 (5 bases). Trimming shortened V by 0 bases and J by 10 bases, and 19 bases separated the two germline ends. This CDR3 has 15 residues. Germline V CDR1 and CDR2: GTSNPN, SVGIG (reference sequence). The full variable domain, its missing parts supplied by reference TRBV30 and TRBJ1-5, is SQTIHQWPATLVQPVGSPLSLECTVEGTSNPNLYWYRQAAGRGLQLLFYSVGIGQISSEVPQNLSASRPQDRQFILSSKKLLLSDSGFYLCAWSVDRGGWNPQHFGDGTRLSIL.

This clone occurred once. The rearrangement links TRBV6-5 to TRBJ1-5; D is unclear. Trimming stripped 3 bases from V and 5 bases from J, with 17 bases between. The CDR3 has 16 residues. CDR1 is MNHEY and CDR2 is SVGAGI in the germline V gene. CDR3 residues: CASSYTRPGRYQPQHF. CDR3 DNA sequence: TGTGCCAGCAGTTATACCCGACCGGGTCGGTATCAGCCCCAGCATTTT.

The CDR3 here is CASSLGGGQGQETQYF. The CDR3, as DNA: TGTGCCAGCAGCTTGGGGGGTGGACAGGGGCAAGAGACCCAGTACTTC. The chain combines TRBV5-6 with TRBJ2-5; 9 bases map to TRBD1. Germline CDR1 SGHDT, CDR2 YYEEEE. CDR3 length equals 16 residues. J was trimmed by 2 bases and V by 0 bases; bases with no gene match: 5.